This entry describes one TCR beta chain. The antigen is not known. Other DNA sequences in the sample encode the same CDR3. These data belong to a study of cytomegalovirus exposure and HLA in healthy donors. Both 60 Vbeta primers and 13 Jbeta primers went into the PCR. Method: immunoSEQ multiplex PCR; TCRdb's copy keeps in-frame clones and lacks some. Of tens of thousands of clones detected, around a tenth appear once; the ten largest clones hold about 25%. V gave up 2 bases and J gave up 4 bases, with 8 bases separating them. The CDR3 consists of 13 residues. The V gene's germline CDR1 is SGHNT and CDR2 YENEEA. Whole-study findings and limits: Upon later analysis, TCR association rates were observed to vary by HLA locus, being highest for DRB1 and lowest for HLA-C. Among the most significant clusters, several appeared linked to common viral pathogens in a later analysis. Available immune exposure information was restricted to CMV serostatus only.

The TCR sequence derives from a man aged 55 to 70 in good health and CMV-seropositive. Sequencing was carried out using PBMCs. This chain uses TRBV11-3 with TRBJ1-1; D may be TRBD1 (5 bases). The CDR3 spells CASSLRGGTEAFF. For the CDR3, the DNA is TGTGCCAGCAGCTTACGCGGGGGCACTGAAGCTTTCTTT.